This record covers a single T cell receptor (beta chain). These data originate in a study of cytomegalovirus exposure and HLA in healthy donors. Primers included in the PCR were 60 Vbeta and 13 Jbeta primers. Sequencing was performed with immunoSEQ multiplex PCR; in TCRdb, only in-frame clones are kept and a portion is missing. Of 75,000 to 95,000 clones in the sample, about two thirds were seen once. This sequence was found in a man aged 50 to 60 in good health and CMV-seronegative. The sequenced sample consisted of PBMCs.

The CDR3 bases are TGTGCCAGCAGTTTCGGAGGATATGGCTACACCTTC. As protein: CASSFGGYGYTF. V and J are TRBV28 and TRBJ1-2; D is unclear. The germline V gene has CDR1 MDHEN and CDR2 SYDVKM. V was pared by 3 bases and J by 5 bases, with 7 bases between. The CDR3 runs 12 residues.